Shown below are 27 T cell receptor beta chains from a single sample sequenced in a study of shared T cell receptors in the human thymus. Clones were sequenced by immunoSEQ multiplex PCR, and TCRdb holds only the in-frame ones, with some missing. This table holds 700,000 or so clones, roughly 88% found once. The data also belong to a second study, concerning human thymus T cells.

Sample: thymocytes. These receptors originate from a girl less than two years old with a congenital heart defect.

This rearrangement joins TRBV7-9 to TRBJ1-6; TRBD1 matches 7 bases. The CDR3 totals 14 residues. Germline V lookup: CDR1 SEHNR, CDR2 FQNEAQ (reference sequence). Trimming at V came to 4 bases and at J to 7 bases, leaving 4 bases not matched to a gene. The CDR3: CASSSQGWNSPLHF. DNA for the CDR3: TGTGCCAGCAGCTCACAGGGGTGGAATTCACCCCTCCACTTT.

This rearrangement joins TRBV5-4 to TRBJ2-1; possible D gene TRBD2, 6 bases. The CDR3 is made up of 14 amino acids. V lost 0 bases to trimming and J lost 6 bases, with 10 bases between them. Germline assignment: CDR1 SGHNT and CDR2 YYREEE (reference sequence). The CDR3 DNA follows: TGTGCCAGCAGCTTGGTAATCGGGGGCAATGAGCAGTTCTTC. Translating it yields CASSLVIGGNEQFF.

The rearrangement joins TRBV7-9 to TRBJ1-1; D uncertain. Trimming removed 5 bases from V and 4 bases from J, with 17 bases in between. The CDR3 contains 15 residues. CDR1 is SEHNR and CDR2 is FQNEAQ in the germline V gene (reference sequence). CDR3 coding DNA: TGTGCCAGCAGCCCCGTTTTTTGGTTCAGCACTGAAGCTTTCTTT. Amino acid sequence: CASSPVFWFSTEAFF.

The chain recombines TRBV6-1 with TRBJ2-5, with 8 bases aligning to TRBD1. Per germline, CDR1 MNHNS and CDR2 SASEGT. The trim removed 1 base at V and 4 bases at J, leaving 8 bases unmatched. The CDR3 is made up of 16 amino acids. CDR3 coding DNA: TGTGCCAGCAGTGAAGGGGGGACAGGAACCCCAGAGACCCAGTACTTC. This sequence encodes CASSEGGTGTPETQYF.

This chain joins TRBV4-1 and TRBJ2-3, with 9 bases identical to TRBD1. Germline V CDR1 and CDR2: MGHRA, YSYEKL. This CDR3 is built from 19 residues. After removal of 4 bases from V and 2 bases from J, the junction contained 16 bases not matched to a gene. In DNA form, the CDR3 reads TGCGCCAGCAGCCTACTCCCGGGACAGGGTGGGGACTCCACAGATACGCAGTATTTT. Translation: CASSLLPGQGGDSTDTQYF.

CDR3 in amino acids: CASSAGGTDNYGYTF. CDR3 coding DNA: TGTGCCAGCAGTGCTGGGGGCACGGATAACTATGGCTACACCTTC. The chain has TRBV6-1 and TRBJ1-2, with TRBD1 as a possible D gene (6 bases). The CDR3 runs 15 residues. The ends were cut back, 4 bases at V and 1 base at J, with 13 bases in the middle. Germline values: CDR1 MNHNS, CDR2 SASEGT.

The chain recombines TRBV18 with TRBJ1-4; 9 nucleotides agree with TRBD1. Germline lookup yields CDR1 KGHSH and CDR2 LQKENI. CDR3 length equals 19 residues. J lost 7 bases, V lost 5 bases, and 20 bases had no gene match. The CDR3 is CASSNQTGQGLTISEKLFF. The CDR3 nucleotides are TGTGCCAGCTCAAACCAGACGGGACAGGGATTGACCATAAGTGAAAAACTGTTTTTT.

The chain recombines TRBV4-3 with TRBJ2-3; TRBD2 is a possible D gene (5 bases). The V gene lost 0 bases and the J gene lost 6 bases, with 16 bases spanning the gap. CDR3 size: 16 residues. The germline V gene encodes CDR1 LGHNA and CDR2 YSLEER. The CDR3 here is CASSQDRGGWLDTQYF. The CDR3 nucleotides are TGCGCCAGCAGCCAAGATCGCGGCGGGTGGTTGGATACGCAGTATTTT.

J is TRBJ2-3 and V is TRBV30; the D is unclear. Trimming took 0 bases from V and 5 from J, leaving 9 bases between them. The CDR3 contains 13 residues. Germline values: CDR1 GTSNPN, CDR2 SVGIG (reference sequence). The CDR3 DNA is TGTGCCTGGAGTGTACACAGAAAAGATACGCAGTATTTT. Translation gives CAWSVHRKDTQYF.

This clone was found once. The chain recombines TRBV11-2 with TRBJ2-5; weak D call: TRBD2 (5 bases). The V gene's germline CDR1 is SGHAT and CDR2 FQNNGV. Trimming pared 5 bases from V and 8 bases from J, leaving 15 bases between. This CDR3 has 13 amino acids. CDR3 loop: CASSPSRGLTQYF. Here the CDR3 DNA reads TGTGCCAGCAGCCCTTCACGGGGTCTAACCCAGTACTTC.

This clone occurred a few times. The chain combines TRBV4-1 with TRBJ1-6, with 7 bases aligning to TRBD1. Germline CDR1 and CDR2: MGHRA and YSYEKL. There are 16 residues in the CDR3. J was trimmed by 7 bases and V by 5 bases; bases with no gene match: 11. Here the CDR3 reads CASSRASDRANSPLHF. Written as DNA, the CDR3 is TGCGCCAGCAGCAGGGCCTCCGACAGGGCCAATTCACCCCTCCACTTT.

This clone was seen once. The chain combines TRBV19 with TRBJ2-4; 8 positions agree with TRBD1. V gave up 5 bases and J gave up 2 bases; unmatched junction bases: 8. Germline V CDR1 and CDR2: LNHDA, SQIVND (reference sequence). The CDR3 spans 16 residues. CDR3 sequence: CASSLLGTGPKNIQYF. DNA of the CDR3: TGTGCCAGTAGTCTTCTAGGGACAGGCCCCAAAAACATTCAGTACTTC.

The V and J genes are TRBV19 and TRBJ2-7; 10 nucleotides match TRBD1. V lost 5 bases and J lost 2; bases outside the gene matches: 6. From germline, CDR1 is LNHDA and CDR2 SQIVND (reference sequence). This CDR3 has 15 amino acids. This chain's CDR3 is CASSAGTGVTYEQYF. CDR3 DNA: TGTGCCAGTAGTGCCGGGACAGGGGTAACCTACGAGCAGTACTTC.

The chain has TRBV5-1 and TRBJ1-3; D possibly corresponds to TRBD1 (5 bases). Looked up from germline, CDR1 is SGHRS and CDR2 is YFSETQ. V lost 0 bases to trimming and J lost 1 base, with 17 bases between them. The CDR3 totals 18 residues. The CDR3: CASSLAAGLSGSGNTIYF. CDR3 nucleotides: TGCGCCAGCAGCTTGGCTGCAGGGCTCTCCGGATCTGGAAACACCATATATTTT.

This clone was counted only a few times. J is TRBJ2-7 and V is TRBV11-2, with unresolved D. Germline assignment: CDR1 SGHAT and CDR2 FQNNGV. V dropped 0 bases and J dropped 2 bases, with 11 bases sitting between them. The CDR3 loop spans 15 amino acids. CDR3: CASSLDLSIPYEQYF. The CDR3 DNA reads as TGTGCCAGCAGCTTAGATCTCTCTATTCCCTACGAGCAGTACTTC.

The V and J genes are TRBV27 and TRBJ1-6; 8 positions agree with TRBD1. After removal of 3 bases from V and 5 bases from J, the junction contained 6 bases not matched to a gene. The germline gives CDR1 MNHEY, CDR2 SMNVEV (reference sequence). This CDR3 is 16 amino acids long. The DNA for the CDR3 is TGTGCCAGCAGTTTGAAAGGACAGGGCCATAATTCACCCCTCCACTTT. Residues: CASSLKGQGHNSPLHF.

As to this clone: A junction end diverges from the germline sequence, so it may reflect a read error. The CDR3 DNA is TGTGCCTGGAGTCGGCAGGCCACCGTCCCCTTC. Translation gives CAWSRQATVPF. This chain links TRBV30 with TRBJ1-2, with D uncertain. Germline V gives CDR1 GTSNPN, CDR2 SVGIG (reference sequence). This CDR3 spans 11 amino acids.

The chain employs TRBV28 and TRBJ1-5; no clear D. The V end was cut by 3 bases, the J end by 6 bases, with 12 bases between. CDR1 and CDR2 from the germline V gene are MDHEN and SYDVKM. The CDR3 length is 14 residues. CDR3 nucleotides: TGTGCCAGCAGTTTCCTTTGGCAGGCTCAGCCCCAGCATTTT. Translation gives CASSFLWQAQPQHF.

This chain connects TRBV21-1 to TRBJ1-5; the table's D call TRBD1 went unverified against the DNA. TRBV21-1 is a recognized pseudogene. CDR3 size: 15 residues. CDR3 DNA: TGTGCCAGCAGCATTCCGACAGGCCACAATCAGCCCCAGCATTTT. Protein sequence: CASSIPTGHNQPQHF.

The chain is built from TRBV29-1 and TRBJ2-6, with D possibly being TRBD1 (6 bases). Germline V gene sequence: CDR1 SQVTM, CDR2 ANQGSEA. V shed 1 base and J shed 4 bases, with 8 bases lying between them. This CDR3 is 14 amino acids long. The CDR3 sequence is CSVEAGDGANVLTF. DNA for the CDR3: TGCAGCGTTGAAGCAGGGGACGGGGCCAACGTCCTGACTTTC.

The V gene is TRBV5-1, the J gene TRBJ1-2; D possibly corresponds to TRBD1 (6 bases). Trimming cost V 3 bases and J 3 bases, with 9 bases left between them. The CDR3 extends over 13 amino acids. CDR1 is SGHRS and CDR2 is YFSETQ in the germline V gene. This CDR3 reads CASSSEGDYGYTF. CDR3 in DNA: TGCGCCAGCAGCTCCGAGGGGGACTATGGCTACACCTTC.

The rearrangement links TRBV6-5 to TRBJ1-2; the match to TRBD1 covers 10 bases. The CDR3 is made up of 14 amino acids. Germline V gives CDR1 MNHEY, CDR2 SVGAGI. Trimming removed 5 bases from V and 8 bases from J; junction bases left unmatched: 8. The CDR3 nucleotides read TGTGCCAGCAGTGATGGACAGGGGGGTCCAGGCTACACCTTC. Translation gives CASSDGQGGPGYTF.

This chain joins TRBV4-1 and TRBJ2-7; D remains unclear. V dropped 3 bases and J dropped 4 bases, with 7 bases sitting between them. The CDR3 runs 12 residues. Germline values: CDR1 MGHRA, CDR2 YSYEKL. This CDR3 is CASSHSMYEQYF. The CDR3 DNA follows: TGCGCCAGCAGCCATTCCATGTACGAGCAGTACTTC.

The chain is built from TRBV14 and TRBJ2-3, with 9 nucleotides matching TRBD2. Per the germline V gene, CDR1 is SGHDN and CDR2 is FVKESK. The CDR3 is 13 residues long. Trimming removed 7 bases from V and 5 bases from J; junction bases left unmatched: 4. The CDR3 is CASKERGVDTQYF. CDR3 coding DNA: TGTGCCAGCAAGGAGCGGGGGGTAGATACGCAGTATTTT.

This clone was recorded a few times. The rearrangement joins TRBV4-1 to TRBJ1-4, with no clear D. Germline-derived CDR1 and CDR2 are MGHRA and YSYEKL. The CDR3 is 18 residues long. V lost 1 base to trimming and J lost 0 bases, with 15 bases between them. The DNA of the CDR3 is TGCGCCAGCAGCCAAGGGGTAAATCGAGGAACAACTAATGAAAAACTGTTTTTT. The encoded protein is CASSQGVNRGTTNEKLFF.

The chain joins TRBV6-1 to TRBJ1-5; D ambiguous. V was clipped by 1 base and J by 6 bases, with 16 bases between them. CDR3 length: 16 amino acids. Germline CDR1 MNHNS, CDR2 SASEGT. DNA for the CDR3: TGTGCCAGCAGTGAAGGTCGGAGGTATCACGGTCAGCCCCAGCATTTT. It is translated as CASSEGRRYHGQPQHF.

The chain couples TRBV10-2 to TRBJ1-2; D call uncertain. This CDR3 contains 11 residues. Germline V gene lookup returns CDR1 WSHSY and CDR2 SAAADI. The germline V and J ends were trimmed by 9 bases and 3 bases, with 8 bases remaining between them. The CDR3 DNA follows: TGCGCCAGTCGCGTTTACTATGGCTACACCTTC. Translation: CASRVYYGYTF.